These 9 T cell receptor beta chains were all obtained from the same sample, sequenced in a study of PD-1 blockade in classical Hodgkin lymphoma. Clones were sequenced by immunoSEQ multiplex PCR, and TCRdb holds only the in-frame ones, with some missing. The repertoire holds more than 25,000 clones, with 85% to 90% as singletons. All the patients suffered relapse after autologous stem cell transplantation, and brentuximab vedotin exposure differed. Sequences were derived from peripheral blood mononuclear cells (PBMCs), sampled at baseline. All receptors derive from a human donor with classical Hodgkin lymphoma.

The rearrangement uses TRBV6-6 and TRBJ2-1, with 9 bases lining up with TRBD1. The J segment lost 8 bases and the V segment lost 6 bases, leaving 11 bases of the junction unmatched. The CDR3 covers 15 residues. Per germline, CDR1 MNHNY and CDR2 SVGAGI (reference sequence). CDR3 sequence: CASSSPGQGFDEQFF. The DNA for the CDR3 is TGTGCCAGCAGCTCGCCGGGACAGGGATTCGATGAGCAGTTCTTC.

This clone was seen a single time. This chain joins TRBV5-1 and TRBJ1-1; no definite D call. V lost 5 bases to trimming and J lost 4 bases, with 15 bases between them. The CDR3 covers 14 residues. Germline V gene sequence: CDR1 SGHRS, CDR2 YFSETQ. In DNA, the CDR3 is TGCGCCAGCAGTTTCGGGCCGCCGGGCACTGAAGCTTTCTTT. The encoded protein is CASSFGPPGTEAFF. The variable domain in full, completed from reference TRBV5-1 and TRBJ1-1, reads KAGVTQTPRYLIKTRGQQVTLSCSPISGHRSVSWYQQTPGQGLQFLFEYFSETQRNKGNFPGRFSGRQFSNSRSEMNVSTLELGDSALYLCASSFGPPGTEAFFGQGTRLTVV.

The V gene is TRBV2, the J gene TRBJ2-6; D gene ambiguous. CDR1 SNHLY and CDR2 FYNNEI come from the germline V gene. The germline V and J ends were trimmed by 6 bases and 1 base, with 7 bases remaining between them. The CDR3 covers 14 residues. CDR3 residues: CASRVGSGANVLTF. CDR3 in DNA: TGTGCCAGCAGGGTGGGTTCTGGGGCCAACGTCCTGACTTTC.

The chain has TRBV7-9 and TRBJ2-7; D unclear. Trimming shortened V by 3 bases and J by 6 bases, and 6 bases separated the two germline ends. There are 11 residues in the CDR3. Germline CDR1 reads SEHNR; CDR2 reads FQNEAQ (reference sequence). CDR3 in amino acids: CASSFSREQYF. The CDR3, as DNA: TGTGCCAGCAGCTTTTCCCGCGAGCAGTACTTC.

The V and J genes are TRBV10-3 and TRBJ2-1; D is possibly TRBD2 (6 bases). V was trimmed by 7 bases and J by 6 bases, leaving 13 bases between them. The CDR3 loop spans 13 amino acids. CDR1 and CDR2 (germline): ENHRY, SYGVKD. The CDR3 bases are TGTGCCATCACCGGGACTTCCCTCAATGAGCAGTTCTTC. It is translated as CAITGTSLNEQFF.

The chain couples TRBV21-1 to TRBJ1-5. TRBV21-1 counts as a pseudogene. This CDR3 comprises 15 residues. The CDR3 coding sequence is TGTGCCAGCAGCGCACGGAGGGATTTGAATCAGCCCCAGCATTTT. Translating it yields CASSARRDLNQPQHF.

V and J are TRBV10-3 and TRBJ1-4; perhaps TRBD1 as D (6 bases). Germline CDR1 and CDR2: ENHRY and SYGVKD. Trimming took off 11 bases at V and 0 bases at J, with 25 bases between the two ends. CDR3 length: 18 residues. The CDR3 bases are TGTGCCTCCCGGGGGTCGGGGGCACAAGTTGCAACTAATGAAAAACTGTTTTTT. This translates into CASRGSGAQVATNEKLFF.

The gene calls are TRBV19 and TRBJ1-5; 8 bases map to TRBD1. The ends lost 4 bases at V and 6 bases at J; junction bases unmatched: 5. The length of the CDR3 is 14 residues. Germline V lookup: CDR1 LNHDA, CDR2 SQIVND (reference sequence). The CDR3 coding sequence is TGTGCCAGTAGTAGTCAGGGGGCAGGTCAGCCCCAGCATTTT. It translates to CASSSQGAGQPQHF.

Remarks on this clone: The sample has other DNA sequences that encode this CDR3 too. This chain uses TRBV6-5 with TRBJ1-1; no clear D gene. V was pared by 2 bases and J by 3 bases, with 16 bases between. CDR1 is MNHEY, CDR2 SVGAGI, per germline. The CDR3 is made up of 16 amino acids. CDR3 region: CASSYIGSGSDTEAFF. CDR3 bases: TGTGCCAGCAGTTACATTGGTTCGGGGTCGGACACTGAAGCTTTCTTT.